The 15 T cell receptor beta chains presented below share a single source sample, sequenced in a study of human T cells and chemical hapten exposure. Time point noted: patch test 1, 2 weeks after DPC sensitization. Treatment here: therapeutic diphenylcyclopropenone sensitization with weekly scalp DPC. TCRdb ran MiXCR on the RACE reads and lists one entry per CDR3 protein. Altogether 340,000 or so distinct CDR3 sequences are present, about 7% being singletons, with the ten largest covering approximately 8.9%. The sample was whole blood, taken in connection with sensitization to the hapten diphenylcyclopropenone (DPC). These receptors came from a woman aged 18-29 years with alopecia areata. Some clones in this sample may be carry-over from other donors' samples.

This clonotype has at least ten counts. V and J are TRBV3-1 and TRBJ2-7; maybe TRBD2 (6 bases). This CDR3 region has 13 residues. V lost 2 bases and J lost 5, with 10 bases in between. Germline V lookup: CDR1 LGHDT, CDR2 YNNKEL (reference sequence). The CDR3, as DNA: TGTGCCAGCAGCCAATATGGAGGGGACGAGCAGTACTTC. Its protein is CASSQYGGDEQYF.

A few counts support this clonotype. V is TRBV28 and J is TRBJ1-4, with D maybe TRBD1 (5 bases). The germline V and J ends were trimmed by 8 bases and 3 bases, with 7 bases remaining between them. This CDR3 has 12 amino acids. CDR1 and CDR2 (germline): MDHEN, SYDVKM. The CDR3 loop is CASGTPNEKLFF. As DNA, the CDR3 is TGTGCCAGCGGGACTCCTAATGAAAAACTGTTTTTT. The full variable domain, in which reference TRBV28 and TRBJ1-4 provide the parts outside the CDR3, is DVKVTQSSRYLVKRTGEKVFLECVQDMDHENMFWYRQDPGLGLRLIYFSYDVKMKEKGDIPEGYSVSREKKERFSLILESASTNQTSMYLCASGTPNEKLFFGSGTQLSVL.

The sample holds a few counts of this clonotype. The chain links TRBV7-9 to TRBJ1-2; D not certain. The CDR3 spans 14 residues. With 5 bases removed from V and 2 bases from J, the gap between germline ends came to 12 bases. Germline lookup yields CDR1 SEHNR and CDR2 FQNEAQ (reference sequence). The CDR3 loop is CASSPSLQNYGYTF. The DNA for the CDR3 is TGTGCCAGCAGCCCGAGTCTGCAGAACTATGGCTACACCTTC.

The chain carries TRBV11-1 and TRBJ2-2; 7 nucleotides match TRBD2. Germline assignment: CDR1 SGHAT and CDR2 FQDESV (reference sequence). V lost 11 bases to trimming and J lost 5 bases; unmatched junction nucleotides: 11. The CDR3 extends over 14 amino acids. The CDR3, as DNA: TGTGCCCCCGAGGGAGGGGATGTGACCGGGGAGCTGTTTTTT. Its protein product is CAPEGGDVTGELFF.

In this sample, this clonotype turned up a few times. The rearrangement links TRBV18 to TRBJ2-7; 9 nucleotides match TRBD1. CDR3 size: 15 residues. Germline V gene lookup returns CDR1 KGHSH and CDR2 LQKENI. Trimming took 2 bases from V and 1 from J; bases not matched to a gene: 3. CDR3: CASSPGTGLSYEQYF. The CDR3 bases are TGTGCCAGCTCACCAGGGACAGGGCTATCCTACGAGCAGTACTTC.

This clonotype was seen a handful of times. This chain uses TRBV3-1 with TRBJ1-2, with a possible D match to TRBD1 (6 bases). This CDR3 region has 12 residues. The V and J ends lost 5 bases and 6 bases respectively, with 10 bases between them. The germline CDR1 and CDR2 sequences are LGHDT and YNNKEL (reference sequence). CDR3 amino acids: CASSFNRDGYTF. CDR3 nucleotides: TGTGCCAGCAGCTTCAACAGGGATGGCTACACCTTC.

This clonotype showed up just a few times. The CDR3 nucleotides are TGTGCCAGCAGCCAAGAAGGGACAGGGGACGTCAACGTCCTGACTTTC. This translates into CASSQEGTGDVNVLTF. V usage is TRBV4-2 and J usage is TRBJ2-6; 10 bases fit TRBD1. The CDR3 is made up of 16 amino acids. CDR1 and CDR2 (germline): LGHNA, YNFKEQ. J gave up 9 bases and V 0 bases, and 5 bases lay outside the gene matches.

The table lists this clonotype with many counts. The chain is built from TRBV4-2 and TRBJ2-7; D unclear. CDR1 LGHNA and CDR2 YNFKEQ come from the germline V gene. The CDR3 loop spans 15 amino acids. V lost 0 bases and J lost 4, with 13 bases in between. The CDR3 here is CASSQDLGGFYEQYF. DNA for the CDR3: TGTGCCAGCAGCCAAGATTTAGGCGGCTTTTACGAGCAGTACTTC.

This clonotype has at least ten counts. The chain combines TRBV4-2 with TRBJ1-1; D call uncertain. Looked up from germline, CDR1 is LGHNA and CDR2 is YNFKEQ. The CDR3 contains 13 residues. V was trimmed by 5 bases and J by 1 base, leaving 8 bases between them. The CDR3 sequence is CASSRAANTEAFF. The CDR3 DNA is TGTGCCAGCAGCAGGGCCGCGAACACTGAAGCTTTCTTT.

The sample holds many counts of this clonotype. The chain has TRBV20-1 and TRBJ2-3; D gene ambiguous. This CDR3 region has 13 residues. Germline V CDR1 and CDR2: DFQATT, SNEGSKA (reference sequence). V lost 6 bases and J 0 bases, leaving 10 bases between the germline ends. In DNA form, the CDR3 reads TGCAGTGCCAAAATTGGTAGCACAGATACGCAGTATTTT. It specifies CSAKIGSTDTQYF.

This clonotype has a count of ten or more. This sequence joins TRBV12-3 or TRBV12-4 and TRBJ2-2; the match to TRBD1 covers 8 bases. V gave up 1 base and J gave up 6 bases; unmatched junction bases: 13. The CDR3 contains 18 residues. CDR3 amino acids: CASSLVLRQGLYAGELFF. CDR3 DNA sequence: TGTGCCAGCAGTTTAGTTCTTAGACAGGGGCTATACGCCGGGGAGCTGTTTTTT.

In DNA, the CDR3 is TGTGCCAGCTCCTGGCGAGAGGGGAGCTCTGGAAACACCATATATTTT. Translated, it gives CASSWREGSSGNTIYF. The chain joins TRBV18 to TRBJ1-3; perhaps TRBD1 as D (5 bases). V shed 6 bases and J shed 0 bases, with 15 bases lying between them. In germline, CDR1 is KGHSH, CDR2 LQKENI. The CDR3 runs 16 residues.

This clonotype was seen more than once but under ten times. CDR3 amino acids: CSVEEARWGAFF. The CDR3 DNA sequence: TGCAGCGTGGAGGAGGCCCGGTGGGGAGCTTTCTTT. The chain joins TRBV29-1 to TRBJ1-1; D unresolved. Germline loops: CDR1 SQVTM, CDR2 ANQGSEA. This CDR3 is 12 amino acids long. With 6 bases removed from V and 10 bases from J, the gap between germline ends came to 18 bases. The variable domain in full, with the rest retrieved from reference TRBV29-1 and TRBJ1-1, is SAVISQKPSRDICQRGTSLTIQCQVDSQVTMMFWYRQQPGQSLTLIATANQGSEATYESGFVIDKFPISRPNLTFSTLTVSNMSPEDSSIYLCSVEEARWGAFFGQGTRLTVV.

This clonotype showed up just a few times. The DNA for the CDR3 is TGTGCCAGCAGCGACCCCGGACAGGGACGTGGGGAAAAACTGTTTTTT. This encodes CASSDPGQGRGEKLFF. This chain connects TRBV5-5 to TRBJ1-4; 8 nucleotides agree with TRBD1. The CDR3 runs 16 residues. CDR1 and CDR2 from the germline V gene are SGHKS and YYEKEE (reference sequence). Germline trimming cut 4 bases from V and 8 bases from J; bases unmatched to any gene: 13. Looking up the rest from reference TRBV5-5 and TRBJ1-4 gives the full variable domain: DAGVTQSPTHLIKTRGQQVTLRCSPISGHKSVSWYQQVLGQGPQFIFQYYEKEERGRGNFPDRFSARQFPNYSSELNVNALLLGDSALYLCASSDPGQGRGEKLFFGSGTQLSVL.

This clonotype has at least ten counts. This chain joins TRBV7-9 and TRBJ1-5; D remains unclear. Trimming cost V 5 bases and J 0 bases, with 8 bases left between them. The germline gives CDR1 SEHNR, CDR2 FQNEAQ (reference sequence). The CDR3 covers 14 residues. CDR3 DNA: TGTGCCAGCAGCCCCGGGATTAGCAATCAGCCCCAGCATTTT. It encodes CASSPGISNQPQHF. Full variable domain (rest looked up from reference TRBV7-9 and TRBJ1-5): DTGVSQNPRHKITKRGQNVTFRCDPISEHNRLYWYRQTLGQGPEFLTYFQNEAQLEKSRLLSDRFSAERPKGSFSTLEIQRTEQGDSAMYLCASSPGISNQPQHFGDGTRLSIL.